This T cell receptor beta chain emerged from a study of cytomegalovirus exposure and HLA in healthy donors. The PCR had 60 Vbeta and 13 Jbeta primers. Profiling relied on immunoSEQ multiplex PCR, and the TCRdb table lists in-frame clones only, not all of them. The sample lists 150,000 to 200,000 clones, roughly 80% occurring once. Germline lookup yields CDR1 SGHTA and CDR2 FQGNSA. The CDR3 is made up of 15 amino acids. V lost 2 bases and J 0 bases, leaving 9 bases between the germline ends. This chain connects TRBV7-2 to TRBJ2-3, with D unresolved. The origin of this receptor is a woman under 30 in good health and CMV-seronegative. Sequencing was done on a sample of PBMCs. CDR3 protein: CASSLWAISTDTQYF. In nucleotides, the CDR3 is TGTGCCAGCAGCTTATGGGCTATTAGCACAGATACGCAGTATTTT.